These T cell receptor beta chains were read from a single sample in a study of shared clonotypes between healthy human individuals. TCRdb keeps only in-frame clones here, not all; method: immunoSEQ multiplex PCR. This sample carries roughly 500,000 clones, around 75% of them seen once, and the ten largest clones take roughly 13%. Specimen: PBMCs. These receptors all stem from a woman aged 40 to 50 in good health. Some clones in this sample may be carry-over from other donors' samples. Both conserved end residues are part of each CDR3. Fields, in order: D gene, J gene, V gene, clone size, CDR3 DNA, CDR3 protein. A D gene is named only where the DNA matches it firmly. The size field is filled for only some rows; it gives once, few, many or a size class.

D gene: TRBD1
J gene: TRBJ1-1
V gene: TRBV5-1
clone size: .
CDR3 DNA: TGCGCCAGTAGGAAGGGGGCAGAGACTGAAGCTTTCTTT
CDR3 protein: CASRKGAETEAFF

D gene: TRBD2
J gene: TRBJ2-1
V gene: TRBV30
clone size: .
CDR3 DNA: TGTGCCTGGAGTCCGCTGACTAGCGGGCCGAACAATGAGCAGTTCTTC
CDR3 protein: CAWSPLTSGPNNEQFF

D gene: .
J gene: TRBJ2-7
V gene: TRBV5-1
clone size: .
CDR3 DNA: TGCGCCAGCAGCTTTGACGGCTCCTGCGAGCAGTACTTC
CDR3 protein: CASSFDGSCEQYF

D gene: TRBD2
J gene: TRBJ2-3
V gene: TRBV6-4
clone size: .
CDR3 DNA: TGTGCCAGCAGTGACTCGAGCGGGGGCCACACAGATACGCAGTATTTT
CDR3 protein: CASSDSSGGHTDTQYF

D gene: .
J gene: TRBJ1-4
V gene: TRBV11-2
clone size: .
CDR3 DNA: TGTGCCAGCAGCCCGGGGCCCACTAATGAAAAACTGTTTTTT
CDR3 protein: CASSPGPTNEKLFF

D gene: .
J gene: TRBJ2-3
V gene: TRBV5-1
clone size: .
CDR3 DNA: TGCGCCAGCAGCCCGGCCCCTACAGATACGCAGTATTTT
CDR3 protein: CASSPAPTDTQYF

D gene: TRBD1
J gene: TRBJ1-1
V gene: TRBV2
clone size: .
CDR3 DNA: TGTGCCAGCAGTGTCGGGAGGGGGCGCGGCACTGAAGCTTTCTTT
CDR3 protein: CASSVGRGRGTEAFF

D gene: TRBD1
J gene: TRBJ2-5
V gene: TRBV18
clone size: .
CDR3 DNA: TGTGCCAGCTCACCAGTGGGACAGGGGCCGGAAGAGACCCAGTACTTC
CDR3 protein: CASSPVGQGPEETQYF

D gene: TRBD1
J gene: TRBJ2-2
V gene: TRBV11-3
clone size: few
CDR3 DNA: TGTGCCAGCAGCTTAGTCACAGGGGGCGCAGGTACCGGGGAGCTGTTTTTT
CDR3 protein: CASSLVTGGAGTGELFF

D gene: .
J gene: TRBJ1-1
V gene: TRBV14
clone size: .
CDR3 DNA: TGTGCCAGCAGCCCCCGCCACACCTTCTGGGCAGCCCCCGTCAGTGCGGCTTTCTTT
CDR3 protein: CASSPRHTFWAAPVSAAFF

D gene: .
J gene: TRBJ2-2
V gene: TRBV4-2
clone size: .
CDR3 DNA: TGTGCCAGCAGCCAGGAGCGAGCTTCCGGGGAGCTGTTTTTT
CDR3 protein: CASSQERASGELFF

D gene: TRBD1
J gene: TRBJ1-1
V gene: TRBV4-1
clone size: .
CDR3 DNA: TGCGCCAGCGGACAGGGGCTGAACACTGAAGCTTTCTTT
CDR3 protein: CASGQGLNTEAFF

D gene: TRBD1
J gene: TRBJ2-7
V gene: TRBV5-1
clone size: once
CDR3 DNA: TGCGCCAGCAGCCTAACAGGGGGCGGGCTCTACGAGCAGTACTTC
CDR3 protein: CASSLTGGGLYEQYF

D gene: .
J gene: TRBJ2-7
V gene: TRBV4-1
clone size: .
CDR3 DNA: TGCGCCAGCAGCCAACTTTCATTCACGGATCAATGGAACGAGCAGTACTTC
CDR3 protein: CASSQLSFTDQWNEQYF

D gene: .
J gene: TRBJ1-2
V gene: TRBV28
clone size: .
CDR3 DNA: TGTGCCAGCAGTCGAACCGGGCGGAGTATCGATGGCTACACCTTC
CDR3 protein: CASSRTGRSIDGYTF

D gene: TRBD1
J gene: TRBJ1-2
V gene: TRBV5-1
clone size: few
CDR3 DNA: TGCGCCAGCAGCGAAACAGGGGGCTATGGCTACACCTTC
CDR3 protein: CASSETGGYGYTF

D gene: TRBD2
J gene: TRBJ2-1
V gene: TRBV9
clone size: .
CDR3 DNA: TGTGCCAGCAGCCCAACAGTTGGACTAGCGTTCTACAATGAGCAGTTCTTC
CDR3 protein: CASSPTVGLAFYNEQFF